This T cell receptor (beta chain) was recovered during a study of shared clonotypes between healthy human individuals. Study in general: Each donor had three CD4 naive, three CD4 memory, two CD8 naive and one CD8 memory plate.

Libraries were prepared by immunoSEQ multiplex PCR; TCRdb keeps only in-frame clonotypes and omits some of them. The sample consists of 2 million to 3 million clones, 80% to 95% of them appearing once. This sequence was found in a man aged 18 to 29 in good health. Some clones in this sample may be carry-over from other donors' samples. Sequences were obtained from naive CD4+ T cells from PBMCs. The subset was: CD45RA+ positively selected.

CDR3 sequence (DNA): TGTGCCAGCAGTTATTCGGAAGTGGAGGGAAAACTGTTTTTT. It specifies CASSYSEVEGKLFF. V gene TRBV6-5 combines with J gene TRBJ1-4; the D is unclear. The CDR3 has 14 residues. Germline values: CDR1 MNHEY, CDR2 SVGAGI. V lost 3 bases and J 10 bases, leaving 15 bases between the germline ends.